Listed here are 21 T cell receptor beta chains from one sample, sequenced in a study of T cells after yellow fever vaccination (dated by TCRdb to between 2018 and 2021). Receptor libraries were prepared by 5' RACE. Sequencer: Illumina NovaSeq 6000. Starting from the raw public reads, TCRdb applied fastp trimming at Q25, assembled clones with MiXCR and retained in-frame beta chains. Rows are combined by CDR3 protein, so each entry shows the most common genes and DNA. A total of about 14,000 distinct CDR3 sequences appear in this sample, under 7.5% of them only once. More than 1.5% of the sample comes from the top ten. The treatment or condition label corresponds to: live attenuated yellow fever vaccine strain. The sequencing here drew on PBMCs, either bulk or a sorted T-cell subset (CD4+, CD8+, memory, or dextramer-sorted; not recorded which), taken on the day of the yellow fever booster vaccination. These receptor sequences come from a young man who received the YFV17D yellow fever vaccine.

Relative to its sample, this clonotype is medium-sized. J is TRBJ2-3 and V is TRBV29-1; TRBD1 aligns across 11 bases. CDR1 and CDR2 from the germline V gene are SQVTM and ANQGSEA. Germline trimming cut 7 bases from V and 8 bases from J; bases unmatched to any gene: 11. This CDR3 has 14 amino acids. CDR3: CSAFGTGGSGTQYF. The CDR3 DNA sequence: TGCAGCGCCTTTGGGACAGGGGGAAGCGGTACGCAGTATTTT.

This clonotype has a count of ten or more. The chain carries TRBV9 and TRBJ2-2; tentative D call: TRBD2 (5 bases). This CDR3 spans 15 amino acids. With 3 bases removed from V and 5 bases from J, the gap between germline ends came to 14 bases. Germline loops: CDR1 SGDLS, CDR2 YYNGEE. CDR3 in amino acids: CASSDRRTGTGELFF. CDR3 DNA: TGTGCCAGCAGCGACCGCCGGACTGGGACCGGGGAGCTGTTTTTT.

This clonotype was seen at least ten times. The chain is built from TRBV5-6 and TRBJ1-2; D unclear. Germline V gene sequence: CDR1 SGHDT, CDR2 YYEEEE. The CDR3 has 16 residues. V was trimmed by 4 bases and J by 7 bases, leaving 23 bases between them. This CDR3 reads CASSPALSRERFGYTF. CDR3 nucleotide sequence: TGTGCCAGCAGCCCAGCCCTGAGCAGAGAAAGGTTTGGCTACACCTTC.

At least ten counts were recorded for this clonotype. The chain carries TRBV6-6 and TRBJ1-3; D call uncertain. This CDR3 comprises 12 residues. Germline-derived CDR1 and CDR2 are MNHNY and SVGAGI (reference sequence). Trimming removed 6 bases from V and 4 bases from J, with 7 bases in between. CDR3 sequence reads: CASRLAGNTIYF. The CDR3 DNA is TGTGCCAGCAGACTGGCGGGAAACACCATATATTTT.

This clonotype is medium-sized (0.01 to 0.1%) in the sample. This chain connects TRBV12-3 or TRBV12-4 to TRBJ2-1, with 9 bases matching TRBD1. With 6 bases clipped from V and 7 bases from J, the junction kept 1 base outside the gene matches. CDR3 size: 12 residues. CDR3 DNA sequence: TGTGCCAGCAGGACAGGGGGTAATGAGCAGTTCTTC. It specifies CASRTGGNEQFF.

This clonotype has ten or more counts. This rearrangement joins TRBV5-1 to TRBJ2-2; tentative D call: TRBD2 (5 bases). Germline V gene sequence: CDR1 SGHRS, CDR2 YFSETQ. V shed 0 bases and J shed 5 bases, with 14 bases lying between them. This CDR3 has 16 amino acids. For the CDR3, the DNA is TGCGCCAGCAGCTTGGAACCACTGCCGGGAACCGGGGAGCTGTTTTTT. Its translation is CASSLEPLPGTGELFF.

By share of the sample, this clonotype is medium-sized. DNA of the CDR3: TGCGCCAGCAGCATAAACAGGGTCGGGAGACCTGGAGCTTTCTTT. Translated, it gives CASSINRVGRPGAFF. This chain uses TRBV4-1 with TRBJ1-1; tentative D call: TRBD1 (6 bases). The CDR3 is 15 amino acids. The germline V gene encodes CDR1 MGHRA and CDR2 YSYEKL. The V end was cut by 5 bases, the J end by 10 bases, with 23 bases between.

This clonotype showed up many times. CDR3 amino acids: CASSPQADSPLHF. In nucleotides, the CDR3 is TGCGCCAGCAGCCCCCAAGCGGATTCACCCCTCCACTTT. The rearrangement links TRBV4-3 to TRBJ1-6; no clear D. Trimming shortened V by 4 bases and J by 8 bases, and 9 bases separated the two germline ends. Germline loops: CDR1 LGHNA, CDR2 YSLEER. The CDR3 extends over 13 amino acids.

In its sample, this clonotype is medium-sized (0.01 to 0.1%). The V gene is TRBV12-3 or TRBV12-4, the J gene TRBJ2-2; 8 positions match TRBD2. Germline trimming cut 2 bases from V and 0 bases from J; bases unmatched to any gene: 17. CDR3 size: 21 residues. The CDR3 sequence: CASSLRPRLATLLPNTGELFF. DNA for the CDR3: TGTGCCAGCAGTTTAAGACCGAGACTAGCGACCTTACTTCCGAACACCGGGGAGCTGTTTTTT.

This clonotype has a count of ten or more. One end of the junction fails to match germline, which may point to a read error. CDR3 amino acids: CSAIVWEFGETHYF. DNA for the CDR3: TGCAGTGCTATAGTATGGGAGTTCGGGGAGACCCATTACTTC. The chain carries TRBV20-1 and TRBJ2-5; maybe TRBD2 (5 bases). The germline V gene has CDR1 DFQATT and CDR2 SNEGSKA (reference sequence). This CDR3 region has 14 residues.

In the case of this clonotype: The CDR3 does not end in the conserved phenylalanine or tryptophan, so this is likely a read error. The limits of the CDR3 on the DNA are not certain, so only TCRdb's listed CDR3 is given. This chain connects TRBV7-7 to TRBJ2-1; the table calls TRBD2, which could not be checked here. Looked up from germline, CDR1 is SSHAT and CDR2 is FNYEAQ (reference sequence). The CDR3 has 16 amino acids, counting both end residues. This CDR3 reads CASSAVLAGGPNEQIY.

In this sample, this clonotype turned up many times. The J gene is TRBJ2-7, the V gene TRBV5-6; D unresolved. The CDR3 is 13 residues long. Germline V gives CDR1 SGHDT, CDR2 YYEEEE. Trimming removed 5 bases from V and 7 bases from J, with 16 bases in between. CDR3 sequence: CASRAGSSREQYV. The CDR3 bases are TGTGCCAGCAGGGCAGGATCCTCGCGGGAGCAGTACGTC.

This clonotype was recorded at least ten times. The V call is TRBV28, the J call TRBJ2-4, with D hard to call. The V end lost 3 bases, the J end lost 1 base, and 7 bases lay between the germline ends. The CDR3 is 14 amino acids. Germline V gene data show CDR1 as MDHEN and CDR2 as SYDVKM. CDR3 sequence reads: CASSFTNAKNIQYF. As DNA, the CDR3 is TGTGCCAGCAGTTTTACTAACGCCAAAAACATTCAGTACTTC.

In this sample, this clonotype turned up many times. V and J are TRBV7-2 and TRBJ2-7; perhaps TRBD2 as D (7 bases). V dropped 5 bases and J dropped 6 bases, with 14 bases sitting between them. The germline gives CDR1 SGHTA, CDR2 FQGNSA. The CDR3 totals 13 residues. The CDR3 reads CASSPRGGGEQYF. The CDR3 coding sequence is TGTGCCAGCAGCCCCCGGGGAGGGGGCGAGCAGTACTTC.

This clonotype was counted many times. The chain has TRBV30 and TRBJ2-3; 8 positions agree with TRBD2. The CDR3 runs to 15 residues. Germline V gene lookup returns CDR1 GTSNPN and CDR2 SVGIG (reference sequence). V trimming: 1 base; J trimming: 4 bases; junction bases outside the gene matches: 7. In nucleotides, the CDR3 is TGTGCCTGGAGTGGACGCGGGGGGAACTCAGATACGCAGTATTTT. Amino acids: CAWSGRGGNSDTQYF. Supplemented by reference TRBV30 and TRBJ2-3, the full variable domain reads SQTIHQWPATLVQPVGSPLSLECTVEGTSNPNLYWYRQAAGRGLQLLFYSVGIGQISSEVPQNLSASRPQDRQFILSSKKLLLSDSGFYLCAWSGRGGNSDTQYFGPGTRLTVL.

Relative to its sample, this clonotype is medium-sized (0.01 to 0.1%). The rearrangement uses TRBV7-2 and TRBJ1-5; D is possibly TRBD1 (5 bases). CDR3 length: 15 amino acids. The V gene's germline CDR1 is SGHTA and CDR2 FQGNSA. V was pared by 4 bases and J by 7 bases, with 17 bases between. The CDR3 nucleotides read TGTGCCAGCAGCTCGCTGACAGCGGGTCGGCAGCCCCAGCATTTT. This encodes CASSSLTAGRQPQHF.

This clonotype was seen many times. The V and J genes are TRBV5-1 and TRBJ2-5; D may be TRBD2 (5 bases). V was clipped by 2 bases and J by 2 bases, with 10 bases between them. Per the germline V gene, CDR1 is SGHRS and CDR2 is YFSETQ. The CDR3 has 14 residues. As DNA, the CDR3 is TGCGCCAGCAGCTTTGAGTCGGGGCAAGAGACCCAGTACTTC. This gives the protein CASSFESGQETQYF.

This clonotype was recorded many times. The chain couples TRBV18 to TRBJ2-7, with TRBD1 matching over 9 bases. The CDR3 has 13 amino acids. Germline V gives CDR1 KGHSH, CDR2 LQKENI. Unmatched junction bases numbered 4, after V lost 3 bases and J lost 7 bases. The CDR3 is CASSPDRGGEQYV. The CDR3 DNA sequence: TGTGCCAGCTCACCGGACAGGGGAGGGGAGCAGTACGTC.

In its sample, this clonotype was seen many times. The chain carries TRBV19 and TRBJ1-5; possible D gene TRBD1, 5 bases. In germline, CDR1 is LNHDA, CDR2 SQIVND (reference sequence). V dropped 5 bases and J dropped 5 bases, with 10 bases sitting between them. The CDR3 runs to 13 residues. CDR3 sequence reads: CASSGRGDQPQHF. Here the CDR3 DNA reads TGTGCCAGTAGTGGGAGAGGGGATCAGCCCCAGCATTTT.

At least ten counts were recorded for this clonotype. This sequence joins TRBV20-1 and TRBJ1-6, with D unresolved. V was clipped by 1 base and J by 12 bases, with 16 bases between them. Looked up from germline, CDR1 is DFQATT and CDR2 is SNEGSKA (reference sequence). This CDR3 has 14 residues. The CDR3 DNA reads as TGCAGTGCTAGAGTGGGCAACCCATTAGGACCCCTCCACTTT. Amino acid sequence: CSARVGNPLGPLHF.

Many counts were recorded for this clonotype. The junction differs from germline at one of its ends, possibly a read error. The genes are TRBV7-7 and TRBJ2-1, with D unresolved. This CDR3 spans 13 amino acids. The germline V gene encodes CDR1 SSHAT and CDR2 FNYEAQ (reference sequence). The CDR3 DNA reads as TGTGCTAGCAGCCCGGGCCATGACAATGAGCAGTTCTTC. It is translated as CASSPGHDNEQFF.